This passage covers 14 T cell receptor beta chains from one sample sequenced in a study of read filtering for tumor transcriptome and immune sequencing. Molecular barcoded adaptors covering alpha/delta and beta/gamma chains were used on 400 ng RNA. Via MiXCR, TCRdb re-called the reads, giving one row per CDR3 protein. Counted here are 85,000 or so distinct CDR3 sequences, about 12% occurring once; the ten biggest clones make up 14% to 15%. Sequenced input: a population of CD138-negative cells sorted from bone marrow. The source of these receptors is a donor older than 35 with multiple myeloma.

This clonotype has just a few counts. The chain carries TRBV5-1 and TRBJ1-1; D unresolved. This CDR3 comprises 13 residues. The germline gives CDR1 SGHRS, CDR2 YFSETQ. V lost 0 bases, J lost 8 bases, and 11 bases lay in between. The CDR3 DNA sequence: TGCGCCAGCAGCTTGGAGCGGGGAGGCGAAGCTTTCTTT. Amino acid sequence: CASSLERGGEAFF.

There are many counts of this clonotype. The chain carries TRBV11-3 and TRBJ2-3; 8 positions match TRBD2. The CDR3 covers 16 residues. J gave up 5 bases and V 1 base, and 8 bases lay outside the gene matches. Looked up from germline, CDR1 is SGHNT and CDR2 is YENEEA. CDR3 in DNA: TGTGCCAGCAGCTTAGGTCAGCGGGAGAGGGAAGATACGCAGTATTTT. Its protein product is CASSLGQREREDTQYF.

This clonotype has a count of ten or more. The V call is TRBV3-1, the J call TRBJ2-1; TRBD2 agrees at 7 bases. This CDR3 is built from 13 residues. Trimming took 5 bases from V and 12 from J; bases not matched to a gene: 10. Germline V gene sequence: CDR1 LGHDT, CDR2 YNNKEL (reference sequence). The CDR3 protein is CASSGGTTIAQFF. The DNA of the CDR3 is TGTGCCAGCAGCGGCGGGACTACCATTGCGCAGTTCTTC.

This clonotype was detected ten times or more. The rearrangement uses TRBV20-1 and TRBJ1-1, with 9 bases fitting TRBD1. The CDR3 loop spans 15 amino acids. After removal of 6 bases from V and 9 bases from J, the junction contained 17 bases not matched to a gene. CDR1 and CDR2 from the germline V gene are DFQATT and SNEGSKA (reference sequence). The CDR3 here is CSALPGQGVHNKAFF. Here the CDR3 DNA reads TGCAGTGCACTCCCGGGACAGGGTGTTCATAACAAAGCTTTCTTT.

The chain uses TRBV5-5 and TRBJ1-2, with 12 bases aligning to TRBD1. CDR3 size: 13 residues. From germline, CDR1 is SGHKS and CDR2 YYEKEE (reference sequence). Unmatched junction bases numbered 3, after V lost 4 bases and J lost 8 bases. The CDR3 sequence: CASSRGTGGGYTF. Written as DNA, the CDR3 is TGTGCCAGCAGCCGGGGGACAGGGGGCGGCTACACCTTC. The full variable domain, its missing parts supplied by reference TRBV5-5 and TRBJ1-2, is DAGVTQSPTHLIKTRGQQVTLRCSPISGHKSVSWYQQVLGQGPQFIFQYYEKEERGRGNFPDRFSARQFPNYSSELNVNALLLGDSALYLCASSRGTGGGYTFGSGTRLTVV.

This clonotype was seen ten or more times. The chain carries TRBV28 and TRBJ1-5; no reliable D call. V dropped 3 bases and J dropped 5 bases, with 11 bases sitting between them. The CDR3 runs 14 residues. The germline V gene has CDR1 MDHEN and CDR2 SYDVKM. Here the CDR3 reads CASSLTGDDQPQHF. The CDR3 bases are TGTGCCAGCAGTTTGACCGGCGACGATCAGCCCCAGCATTTT. Complete variable domain (other parts from reference TRBV28 and TRBJ1-5): DVKVTQSSRYLVKRTGEKVFLECVQDMDHENMFWYRQDPGLGLRLIYFSYDVKMKEKGDIPEGYSVSREKKERFSLILESASTNQTSMYLCASSLTGDDQPQHFGDGTRLSIL.

Only a few counts were recorded for this clonotype. A read error is the likely source, as a far larger clone sits one nucleotide away. The conserved phenylalanine or tryptophan normally closing the CDR3 is absent here, so this likely arose from a read error. V is TRBV7-3 and J is TRBJ2-5, with TRBD1 as a possible D gene (5 bases). The germline V gene has CDR1 SGHTA and CDR2 FQGTGA. The CDR3 covers 14 residues. With 8 bases removed from V and 1 base from J, the gap between germline ends came to 14 bases. CDR3 loop: CASQGRIAQETQYL. The CDR3 DNA sequence: TGTGCCAGCCAGGGCAGGATCGCCCAAGAGACCCAGTACCTC.

This clonotype appeared a few times. The chain carries TRBV7-2 and TRBJ2-3; 10 bases are shared with TRBD2. V shed 3 bases, J shed 0 bases, and the junction held 3 bases outside the gene matches. Germline loops: CDR1 SGHTA, CDR2 FQGNSA. CDR3 length equals 16 residues. The CDR3 DNA follows: TGTGCCAGCAGCTTGGGACTAGCGATAAGCACAGATACGCAGTATTTT. Translated, it gives CASSLGLAISTDTQYF.

This clonotype has ten or more counts. This chain joins TRBV12-3 or TRBV12-4 and TRBJ2-3, with D possibly being TRBD2 (5 bases). This CDR3 is built from 20 residues. V lost 8 bases and J 3 bases, leaving 33 bases between the germline ends. Here the CDR3 reads CASGAGPRNSAGRRTDTQYF. CDR3 sequence (DNA): TGTGCCAGCGGTGCGGGCCCGAGAAACTCCGCCGGGCGGAGAACAGATACGCAGTATTTT.

This clonotype was detected many times. The J gene is TRBJ2-1, the V gene TRBV10-3; 10 nucleotides agree with TRBD2. The V and J ends lost 4 bases and 6 bases, in that order; junction bases with no gene match: 18. Germline CDR1 reads ENHRY; CDR2 reads SYGVKD. The CDR3 runs to 19 residues. The CDR3 sequence: CAISAGERTSGLRRNEQFF. In DNA, the CDR3 is TGTGCCATCAGTGCCGGGGAGCGGACTAGCGGACTACGGCGCAATGAGCAGTTCTTC.

This clonotype was seen at least ten times. V and J are TRBV5-1 and TRBJ2-1; D is ambiguous. The CDR3 loop spans 14 amino acids. With 0 bases removed from V and 3 bases from J, the gap between germline ends came to 7 bases. Germline CDR1 and CDR2: SGHRS and YFSETQ. In DNA, the CDR3 is TGCGCCAGCAGCTTGGTGGCAGGCTACAATGAGCAGTTCTTC. Translated, it gives CASSLVAGYNEQFF. Using reference TRBV5-1 and TRBJ2-1 for the parts outside the CDR3, the full variable domain is KAGVTQTPRYLIKTRGQQVTLSCSPISGHRSVSWYQQTPGQGLQFLFEYFSETQRNKGNFPGRFSGRQFSNSRSEMNVSTLELGDSALYLCASSLVAGYNEQFFGPGTRLTVL.

This clonotype was seen repeatedly, ten times or more. Here the CDR3 reads CAIRYSDVYNEQFF. The CDR3 DNA reads TGTGCCATCAGGTACTCGGACGTGTACAATGAGCAGTTCTTC. V is TRBV10-3 and J is TRBJ2-1; D uncertain. Between the trimmed V and J ends, which lost 6 bases and 4 bases, there was a span of 13 bases. Germline V gene sequence: CDR1 ENHRY, CDR2 SYGVKD. This CDR3 is 14 amino acids long.

The sample holds a few counts of this clonotype. At one of its ends the junction is not consistent with the germline gene, which may arise from a read error. V usage is TRBV5-1 and J usage is TRBJ1-1, with unresolved D. This CDR3 has 14 residues. Germline CDR1 reads SGHRS; CDR2 reads YFSETQ. Written as DNA, the CDR3 is TGCGCCAGCAGCTTGGAGAGTGTGGGCACTGAGGCTTTCTTT. It is translated as CASSLESVGTEAFF.

This clonotype was observed at least ten times. The V call is TRBV20-1, the J call TRBJ2-3; 7 bases agree with TRBD1. Germline CDR1 reads DFQATT; CDR2 reads SNEGSKA (reference sequence). The CDR3 covers 16 residues. V shed 1 base and J 2 bases; nucleotides not matched to a gene: 9. CDR3 DNA sequence: TGCAGTGCTAGAGGAACAGGGGCCCCTACCACAGATACGCAGTATTTT. This gives the protein CSARGTGAPTTDTQYF.